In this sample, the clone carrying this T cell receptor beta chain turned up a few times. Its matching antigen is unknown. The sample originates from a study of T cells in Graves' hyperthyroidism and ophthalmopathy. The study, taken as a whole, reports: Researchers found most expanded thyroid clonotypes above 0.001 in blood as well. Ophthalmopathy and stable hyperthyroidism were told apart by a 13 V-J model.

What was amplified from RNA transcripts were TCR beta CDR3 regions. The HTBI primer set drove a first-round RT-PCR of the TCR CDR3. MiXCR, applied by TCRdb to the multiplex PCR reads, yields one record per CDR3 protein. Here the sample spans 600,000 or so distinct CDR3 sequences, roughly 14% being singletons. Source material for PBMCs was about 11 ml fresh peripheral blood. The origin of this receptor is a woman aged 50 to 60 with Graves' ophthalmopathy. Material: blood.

This CDR3 is CAISGRTSDTDTQYF. CDR3 nucleotide sequence: TGTGCCATCAGTGGACGGACTAGCGACACAGATACGCAGTATTTT. The rearrangement uses TRBV10-3 and TRBJ2-3, with TRBD2 matching over 9 bases. V trimming: 4 bases; J trimming: 2 bases; junction bases outside the gene matches: 4. The length of the CDR3 is 15 residues. CDR1 and CDR2 from the germline V gene are ENHRY and SYGVKD.